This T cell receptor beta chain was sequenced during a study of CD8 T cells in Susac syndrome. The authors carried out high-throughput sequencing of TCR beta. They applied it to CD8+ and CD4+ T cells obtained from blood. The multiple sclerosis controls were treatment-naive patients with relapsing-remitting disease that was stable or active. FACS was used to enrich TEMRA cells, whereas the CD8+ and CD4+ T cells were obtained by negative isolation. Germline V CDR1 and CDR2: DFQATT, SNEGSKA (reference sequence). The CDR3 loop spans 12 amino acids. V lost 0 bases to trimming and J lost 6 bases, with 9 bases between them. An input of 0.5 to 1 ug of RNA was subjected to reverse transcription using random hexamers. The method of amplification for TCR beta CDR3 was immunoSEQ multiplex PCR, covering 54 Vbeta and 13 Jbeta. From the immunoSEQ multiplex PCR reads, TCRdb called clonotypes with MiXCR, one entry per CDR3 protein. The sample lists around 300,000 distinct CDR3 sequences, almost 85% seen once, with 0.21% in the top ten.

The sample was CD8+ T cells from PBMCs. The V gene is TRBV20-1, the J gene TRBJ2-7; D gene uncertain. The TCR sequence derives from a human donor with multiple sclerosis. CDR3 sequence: CSARDMRSEQYF. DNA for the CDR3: TGCAGTGCTAGAGATATGAGAAGCGAGCAGTACTTC.